This T cell receptor (beta chain) is drawn from a study of shared clonotypes between healthy human individuals. Study overall: The cohort comprised a couple of women and a few men. Their ages spanned 18 to 49 years.

The length of the CDR3 is 12 residues. Germline CDR1 SQVTM, CDR2 ANQGSEA. V lost 4 bases and J lost 4, with 10 bases in between. Running of the assay took place at deep level. The protocol was immunoSEQ multiplex PCR, while the TCRdb copy is restricted to in-frame clones and leaves out a portion. The table lists about 1.1 million clones, approximately 80% of them singletons. With regard to this clone: This sample includes further DNA sequences coding for the same CDR3.

Splitting the CD4+ cells yielded a CD45RA+ naive subset and a CD45RA-negative memory subset. Sequenced: memory CD4+ T cells from PBMCs. Subset described: CD45RA-negative fraction. The chain employs TRBV29-1 and TRBJ1-2; D remains ambiguous. The sequence was collected from a man aged 18 to 35 in good health. Some clones in this sample may be carry-over from other donors' samples. CDR3 sequence: CSVARPPYGYTF. CDR3 sequence (DNA): TGCAGCGTTGCCCGACCACCCTATGGCTACACCTTC.